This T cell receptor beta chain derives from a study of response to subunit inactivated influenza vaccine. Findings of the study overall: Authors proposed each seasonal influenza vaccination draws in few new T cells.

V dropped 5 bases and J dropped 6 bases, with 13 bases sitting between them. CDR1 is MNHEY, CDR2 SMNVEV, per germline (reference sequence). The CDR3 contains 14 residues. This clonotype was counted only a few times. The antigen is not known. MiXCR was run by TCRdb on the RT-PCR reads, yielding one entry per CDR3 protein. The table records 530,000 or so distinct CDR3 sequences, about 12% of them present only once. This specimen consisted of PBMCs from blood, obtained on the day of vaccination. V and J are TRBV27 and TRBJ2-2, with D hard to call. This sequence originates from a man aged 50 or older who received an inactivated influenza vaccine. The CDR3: CASSEGFPSGELFF. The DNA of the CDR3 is TGTGCCAGCAGTGAAGGGTTTCCGTCCGGGGAGCTGTTTTTT.